This T cell receptor (beta chain) stems from a study of blood T cell repertoires in COVID-19. Study as a whole: Spain, Italy and the United States supplied samples that represented acute and convalescent COVID-19. PBMCs, B-cell-depleted T cells, or T cells provided the cDNA or gDNA that made up the material.

As handled by the study authors: Estimates of nucleated cell counts were drawn from the amplification of reference gene primers. TCRdb's table, derived via immunoSEQ multiplex PCR, lists solely in-frame clones and lacks some. The DNA was the basis for D and trimming; V, J and clone size are from that table. The table shows more than 150,000 clones, with more than 85% occurring only once. Followed over time, Seattle patients had been enrolled while infection was active. The V gene's germline CDR1 is MNHEY and CDR2 SVGAGI. Unmatched junction bases numbered 3, after V lost 0 bases and J lost 2 bases. This CDR3 has 15 residues.

Sequencing input: peripheral blood. The sequence was obtained from a man aged 60 to 75 with COVID-19, enrolled during active disease. This chain joins TRBV6-5 and TRBJ1-2, with 7 nucleotides matching TRBD1. The CDR3 sequence is CASSYSAGGNYGYTF. The DNA of the CDR3 is TGTGCCAGCAGTTACTCCGCAGGGGGGAACTATGGCTACACCTTC.